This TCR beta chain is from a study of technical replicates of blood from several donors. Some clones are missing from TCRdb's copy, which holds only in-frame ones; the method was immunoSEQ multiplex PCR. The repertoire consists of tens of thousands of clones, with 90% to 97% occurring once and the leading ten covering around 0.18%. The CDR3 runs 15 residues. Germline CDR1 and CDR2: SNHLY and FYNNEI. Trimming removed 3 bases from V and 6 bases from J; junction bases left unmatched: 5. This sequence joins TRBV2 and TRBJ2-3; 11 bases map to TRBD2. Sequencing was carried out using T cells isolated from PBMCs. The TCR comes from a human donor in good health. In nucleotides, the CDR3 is TGTGCCAGCAGTGATAGCGGGAGGGAGGTGGATACGCAGTATTTT. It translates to CASSDSGREVDTQYF.